This T cell receptor beta chain was retrieved from a study of pediatric ulcerative colitis. The method was immunoSEQ multiplex PCR; TCRdb's version includes in-frame clones alone and lacks a portion of them. The profile shows some 60,000 clones, about 80% of them singletons. Concerning this clone: Its specificity is not known.

Study results and limitations: Blood-rectal clonal overlap within each person was significantly higher in ulcerative colitis patients than controls. A couple of rectal clonotypes were found only in ulcerative colitis patients, all of them. Clonal expansions reduced rectal repertoire diversity in acute severe colitis.

Before the diagnostic colonoscopy, ulcerative colitis patients were free of immunosuppressive medication. Germline loops: CDR1 SGHTA, CDR2 FQGNSA. CDR3 length: 16 residues. V gave up 6 bases and J gave up 6 bases, with 20 bases separating them. The material sequenced was blood. The rearrangement joins TRBV7-2 to TRBJ2-2; D might be TRBD1 or TRBD2, each matching 6 bases. This TCR was sampled from a boy aged 5-17 years with moderate ulcerative colitis. CDR3: CASSSPGGGGPGELFF. The CDR3 nucleotides read TGTGCCAGCAGTTCCCCTGGAGGAGGGGGGCCCGGGGAGCTGTTTTTT.